This T cell receptor beta chain was captured in a study of T cell clonality in common variable immunodeficiency (dated by TCRdb to the mid-2010s). General study outcomes and caveats: Although equal DNA input was used, an average of approximately 82,000 unique sequences per sample was obtained for controls, compared with approximately 32,000 for CVID samples. TCRbeta clonality was higher in CVID subjects than in healthy controls (t-test p = 0.018), and the increase was most characteristic of about a third of subjects. Reportedly, TCRbeta sequences from CVID had fewer deletions and N-nucleotide insertions, and highly modified clones with 13 or more V deletions were absent from CVID. Correlations between repertoire features and clinical complications were limited by patient heterogeneity within the CVID cohort. The authors noted that sequencing repertoires of T cell subpopulations would be needed to clarify what caused the increased clonality in CVID. Fewer TCRbeta clones were shared among CVID subjects than among healthy controls (p < 0.0001).

CDR3 length: 16 amino acids, cysteine to phenylalanine. The DNA shown is the part of the CDR3 that was read: 39 bases, in frame from base 1. In the germline V gene, CDR1 corresponds to WSHSY and CDR2 to SAAADI. Clipping removes 7 bases from V and 7 bases from J, with 10 as the unmatched junction base count. Comments on this clone: What this receptor recognizes is not known. The sequence runs out 3 residues before the end of the CDR3; the remainder is reconstructed from the germline J gene.

Equivalent amounts of genomic DNA from CVID and control samples were used as sequencing input. For every sample, a 60 bp segment covering the rearranged TCRbeta CDR3 region was amplified and then sequenced. The immunoSEQ assay, a bias-corrected multiplex PCR combined with high-throughput sequencing, was used to amplify TCRbeta. The authors processed their data as follows. Every unique nucleotide sequence counted as a clone and was annotated with V, D and J genes, copy number and frequency. Sequences were labeled productive if in frame, and non-productive if out of frame or containing stop codons. Clonality was calculated from Shannon's entropy as previously described. The predicted amino acid sequences of productive clones were used to derive the mean CDR3 Kyte-Doolittle hydropathy. Using the R hclust function, scaled V gene usage was clustered hierarchically with Manhattan distance and complete linkage. Clone sharing by CDR3 amino acid sequence was assessed by resampling 12 repertoires per group over 100 rounds. Repertoires were searched for 60 to 80 published EBV-specific and around 240 published CMV-specific TCRbeta sequences. A couple of CVID samples yielding fewer than 10,000 sequences were excluded from analysis, leaving approximately 46 CVID repertoires. As stored in TCRdb, this immuneACCESS dataset retains in-frame rearrangements with V and J assigned. A fraction of the clones does not appear; measured against another copy, unresolved V genes explain less than half of the discrepancy, and the remainder lacks a known reason. The V and J calls and clone size come from that table; D and trimming were worked out from the DNA. The sample features more than 25,000 clones, and none is a singleton. 4% of the sample goes to the ten largest clones.

CVID was diagnosed by standard criteria: serum IgG, IgA and/or IgM reduced below normal range, plus specific antibody deficiency. There were 40 to 50 subjects in the CVID group (around 30 male and about 15 female), ranging in age from about 8 to 70 years, with a mean age of 40. Most of the CVID patients and most of the healthy controls were of Caucasian heritage. All CVID subjects had received replacement immunoglobulin therapy for at least one year at the time of study participation. When blood was collected, none of the CVID subjects were ill or on immunomodulatory or immunosuppressive medication. Heparinized peripheral whole blood samples of about 4.5 to 8 ml were collected from each donor. Genomic DNA from adults with common variable immune deficiency (CVID) and from healthy adult controls was used for sequencing of TCRbeta CDR3 repertoires. Diluted blood was density-centrifuged over Hypaque 1077 or Ficoll-Paque to isolate peripheral blood mononuclear cells. Genomic DNA was obtained from unsorted mononuclear cells using either Qiagen column purification or a centrifugation-based method.

This sequence was found in a human donor with common variable immunodeficiency. Rearrangement joined TRBV10-2 to TRBJ2-1; 13 bases in the middle match TRBD2. Sample: peripheral blood mononuclear cells. Partial CDR3 DNA: TGCGCCAGCATCAATCGTACGGGACTAGCGGGGAATGAG. It codes for CASINRTGLAGNE. The entire CDR3 protein is CASINRTGLAGNEQFF.